The T cell receptor (beta chain) described here comes from a study of cytomegalovirus exposure and HLA in healthy donors. General study points: A highly shared variant cluster was judged a likely technical artifact. Usually a TCR sequence was rare, but some public TCRs were found in many donors. In a later analysis, donors in an Asian-associated ancestry cluster reportedly had fewer N-insertions in productive TCRs than the cohort mean. Highest at DRB1 and lowest at HLA-C, TCR association rates differed among HLA loci in a later analysis.

Primers included in the PCR were 60 Vbeta and 13 Jbeta primers. Sequencing used immunoSEQ multiplex PCR; TCRdb keeps in-frame clones, though not all of them. Across around 27,000 clones, the top ten clones capture about 0.69% of the sample. Regarding this clone: Its antigen is not identified.

Sequencing used PBMCs. This clonotype was obtained from a man aged 30-40 years in good health and CMV-seronegative.

The CDR3 sequence: CSAPLSYEQYF. The CDR3 DNA is TGCAGTGCCCCCCTATCATACGAGCAGTACTTC. This rearrangement joins TRBV20-1 to TRBJ2-7; D call uncertain. The ends were cut back, 6 bases at V and 4 bases at J, with 10 bases in the middle. The CDR3 sequence is 11 residues long. Looked up from germline, CDR1 is DFQATT and CDR2 is SNEGSKA (reference sequence).